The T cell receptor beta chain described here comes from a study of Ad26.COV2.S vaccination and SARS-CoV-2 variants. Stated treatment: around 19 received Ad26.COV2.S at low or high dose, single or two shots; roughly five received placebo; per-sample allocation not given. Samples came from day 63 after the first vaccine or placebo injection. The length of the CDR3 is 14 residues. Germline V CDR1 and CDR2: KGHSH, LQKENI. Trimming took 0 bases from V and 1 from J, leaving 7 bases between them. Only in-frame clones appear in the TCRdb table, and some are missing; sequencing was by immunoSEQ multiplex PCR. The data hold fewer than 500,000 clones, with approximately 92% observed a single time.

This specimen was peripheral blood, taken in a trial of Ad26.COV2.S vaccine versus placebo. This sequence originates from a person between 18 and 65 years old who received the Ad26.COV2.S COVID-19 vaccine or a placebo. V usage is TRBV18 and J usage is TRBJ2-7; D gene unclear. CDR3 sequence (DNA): TGTGCCAGCTCACCACCGAGTCAGTCCTACGAGCAGTACTTC. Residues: CASSPPSQSYEQYF.